Listed below are T cell receptor beta chains from one sample, sequenced in a study of shared clonotypes between healthy human individuals. Clones were sequenced by immunoSEQ multiplex PCR, and TCRdb holds only the in-frame ones, with some missing. The sample holds about 490,000 clones, over 60% seen once. The sequencing sample was made of PBMCs. Receptor source: a middle-aged woman in good health. Some clones in this sample may be carry-over from other donors' samples. Each CDR3 is given with its conserved first and last residue. The D gene is left open where the match is weak. Size values are once, few and many counts, or a class for expanded clones, and some rows have none.

once TRBJ2-1 TRBV4-3 TRBD2 CASSQPGTRAHEQFF TGCGCCAGCAGCCAACCCGGGACTAGGGCCCATGAGCAGTTCTTC
few TRBJ2-5 TRBV15 NA CATSRGIREETQYF TGTGCCACCAGCAGAGGGATCAGGGAAGAGACCCAGTACTTC
few TRBJ2-1 TRBV30 NA CAWSEGTRIIYNEQFF TGTGCCTGGAGTGAGGGGACAAGGATAATTTACAATGAGCAGTTCTTC
NA TRBJ2-7 TRBV4-1 TRBD1 CASSWTGREQYF TGCGCCAGCAGCTGGACAGGGCGGGAGCAGTACTTC
NA TRBJ1-5 TRBV2 NA CASSVAGDQPQHF TGTGCCAGCAGTGTAGCCGGAGATCAGCCCCAGCATTTT
NA TRBJ1-2 TRBV4-3 NA CASSQEGWNYGYTF TGCGCCAGCAGCCAAGAGGGTTGGAACTATGGCTACACCTTC
NA TRBJ2-3 TRBV29-1 TRBD1 CSVGGGTGGTDTQYF TGCAGCGTTGGTGGGGGTACAGGGGGTACAGATACGCAGTATTTT
NA TRBJ1-4 TRBV18 TRBD1 CASSPPPETGDEKLFF TGTGCCAGCTCACCTCCTCCGGAGACAGGGGATGAAAAACTGTTTTTT
NA TRBJ2-1 TRBV29-1 TRBD2 CSVGVFAGAKASVYNEQFF TGCAGCGTTGGAGTATTCGCGGGAGCTAAGGCGAGCGTCTACAATGAGCAGTTCTTC
NA TRBJ2-1 TRBV7-3 TRBD2 CASSLRAGLSYNEQFF TGTGCCAGCAGCTTAAGAGCGGGATTATCCTACAATGAGCAGTTCTTC
NA TRBJ2-1 TRBV27 NA CASSPPLLGTIRGTGEQFF TGTGCCAGCAGTCCCCCCCTTCTCGGGACAATCAGGGGTACAGGTGAGCAGTTCTTC
NA TRBJ2-1 TRBV10-1 NA CASSEFSNYNEQFF TGCGCCAGCAGTGAGTTCTCGAACTACAATGAGCAGTTCTTC
few TRBJ2-2 TRBV29-1 TRBD1 CSVEGSRDRGRTGELFF TGCAGCGTTGAGGGGTCCCGGGACAGGGGTCGGACCGGGGAGCTGTTTTTT
once TRBJ2-5 TRBV11-2 NA CASSLVRGQRSQETQYF TGTGCCAGCAGCTTAGTGCGGGGACAGCGATCCCAAGAGACCCAGTACTTC
many TRBJ2-7 TRBV18 NA CASSPGWDTYEQYF TGTGCCAGCTCACCTGGCTGGGACACATACGAGCAGTACTTC